The present T cell receptor beta chain was sequenced within a study of graft-versus-host responses after intestinal transplantation. There are 15 residues in the CDR3. Germline-derived CDR1 and CDR2 are SGDLS and YYNGEE. With 0 bases removed from V and 2 bases from J, the gap between germline ends came to 11 bases. The protocol was immunoSEQ multiplex PCR, while the TCRdb copy is restricted to in-frame clones and leaves out a portion. This sample has about 93,000 clones, with about 93% found just once. Study-wide findings and caveats: Clonal ratios of graft-versus-host to host-versus-graft in allografts were high for patients exhibiting graft-donor T cell macrochimerism.

Remarks on this clone: Its specificity is not known.

The starting material was unstimulated CD8+ T cells sorted from spleen or lymph node cells, obtained before intestinal transplant. The genes are TRBV9 and TRBJ2-5, with D hard to call. This clonotype originated in a human donor who received an intestinal transplant. CDR3 region: CASSVAYTTQETQYF. The CDR3 DNA reads as TGTGCCAGCAGCGTAGCCTATACTACTCAAGAGACCCAGTACTTC.